This record looks at one T cell receptor beta chain sequence and its context. Antigen unknown. TCRdb called the 5' RACE reads again in MiXCR, with one record for every CDR3 protein. Here the sample spans hundreds of thousands of distinct CDR3 sequences, roughly a sixth being singletons. The data are from a study of T-cell memory formation after mild COVID-19. For the study at large: Largely donor-specific sequence clusters came from a couple of donors.

CDR3 length: 15 amino acids. V lost 1 base to trimming and J lost 4 bases, with 13 bases between them. Germline loops: CDR1 SGHTA, CDR2 FQGNSA. Study-wide findings and caveats: SARS-CoV-2 specificity of second-wave clones peaking day 37 was unconfirmed.

The chain couples TRBV7-2 to TRBJ1-2; D is unresolved. The source material was PBMCs or a T cell subset sorted from them (not recorded which). The sequence was obtained from a man in his late teens or twenties who had mild COVID-19 (a few samples of this study predate the infection). Cell type and time point are not known. CDR3 DNA: TGTGCCAGCAGCTTAGGGGCGCCGCGGAGCTATGGCTACACCTTC. Its translation is CASSLGAPRSYGYTF.